Below, one T cell receptor beta chain is given with its context. Its antigen is still unknown. Germline CDR1 SGHVS, CDR2 FQNEAQ. The V and J ends lost 0 bases and 11 bases, in that order; junction bases with no gene match: 6. There are 13 residues in the CDR3. What was sequenced were expressed TCRB transcripts, since all of the isolated RNA had been reverse transcribed. Assay used: immunoSEQ multiplex PCR; TCRdb lists only in-frame clones, some missing. The data show nearly 250,000 clones, with 13% to 15% seen just once and approximately 0.024% held by the top ten. The data were obtained in a study of beta chain features in type 1 diabetes. Whole-study findings and limits: When cDNA is sequenced, cells with high TCR expression could be over-represented.

Material: naive CD4+ T cells from blood. The rearrangement links TRBV7-8 to TRBJ1-1, with TRBD1 identical over 7 bases. The source is a woman in her thirties or forties in good health. The CDR3 bases are TGTGCCAGCAGCTTAGCGAACAGGGGTGAGGCTTTCTTT. Its protein is CASSLANRGEAFF.